The present TCR beta chain was sequenced within a study of blood T cells in healthy people across ages. Study outcomes and limitations: Comparison with aged donors showed that long-lived donors had more naive CD4+ cells and higher diversity.

Using a J-beta primer mix together with a sample-barcoded 5' primer, a second PCR was run for roughly 6 to 12 cycles. Samples each returned at least 2.5 million CDR3-containing paired-end reads. TCRdb independently ran MiXCR on the 5' RACE reads; one entry per CDR3 protein. There are about 930,000 distinct CDR3 sequences in the sample; just under 30% occur only once, and about a tenth lies in the top ten. On this clonotype: Its target is not known.

All donors came from Russia, were Caucasian and healthy, and spanned ages roughly 6 to 95. Trimming took 6 bases from V and 5 from J, leaving 10 bases between them. Germline V CDR1 and CDR2: MNHEY, SMNVEV (reference sequence). The length of the CDR3 is 13 residues. These data also featured in a second study, about T cells of mothers and their children.

This receptor was taken from a woman in her forties in good health. This chain uses TRBV27 with TRBJ1-4; D call uncertain. The sequencing input was blood. The CDR3 loop is CASSGQLNEKLFF. The CDR3 coding sequence is TGTGCCAGCAGCGGGCAGTTAAATGAAAAACTGTTTTTT.